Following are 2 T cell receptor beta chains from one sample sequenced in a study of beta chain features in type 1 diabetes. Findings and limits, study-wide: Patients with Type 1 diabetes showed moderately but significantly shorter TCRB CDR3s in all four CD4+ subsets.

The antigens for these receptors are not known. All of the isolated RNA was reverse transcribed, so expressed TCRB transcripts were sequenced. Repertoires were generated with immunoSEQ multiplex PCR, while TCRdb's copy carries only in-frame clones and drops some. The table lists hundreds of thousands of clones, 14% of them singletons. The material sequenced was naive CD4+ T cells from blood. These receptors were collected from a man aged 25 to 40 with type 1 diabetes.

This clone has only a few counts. CDR3 amino acids: CASSQQGAYETQYF. CDR3 sequence (DNA): TGCGCCAGCAGCCAACAGGGGGCCTATGAGACCCAGTACTTC. The V and J genes are TRBV4-1 and TRBJ2-5, with 8 bases identical to TRBD1. V lost 2 bases and J lost 5; bases outside the gene matches: 4. The CDR3 sequence is 14 residues long. The V gene's germline CDR1 is MGHRA and CDR2 YSYEKL.

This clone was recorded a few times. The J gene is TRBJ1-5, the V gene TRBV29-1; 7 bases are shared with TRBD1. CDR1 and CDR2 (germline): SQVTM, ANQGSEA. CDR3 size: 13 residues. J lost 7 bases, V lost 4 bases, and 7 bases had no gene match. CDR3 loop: CSVGQGVGQPQHF. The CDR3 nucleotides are TGCAGCGTTGGACAGGGCGTAGGCCAGCCCCAGCATTTT. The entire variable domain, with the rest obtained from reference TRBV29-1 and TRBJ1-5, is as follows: SAVISQKPSRDICQRGTSLTIQCQVDSQVTMMFWYRQQPGQSLTLIATANQGSEATYESGFVIDKFPISRPNLTFSTLTVSNMSPEDSSIYLCSVGQGVGQPQHFGDGTRLSIL.